Each of the 31 T cell receptor beta chains below was sequenced from the same sample in a study of early stage breast cancer tumors. The data were produced by immunoSEQ multiplex PCR, yet TCRdb's version contains in-frame clones alone and is incomplete. The sample carries some 58,000 clones, approximately 80% recorded once. The specimen sequenced was blood. These receptor sequences come from a person aged 25 to 39 with breast cancer.

About this clone itself: Its ends do not fully match the called genes, so a read error is possible. The chain has TRBV7-7 and TRBJ2-5; TRBD2 matches at 7 bases. Germline V gene sequence: CDR1 SSHAT, CDR2 FNYEAQ (reference sequence). CDR3 size: 14 residues. CDR3 region: CASSLGSMGGDQYF. The CDR3 DNA follows: TGTGCTAGCAGCTTAGGGTCCATGGGGGGGGACCAGTACTTC. The full variable domain, its missing parts supplied by reference TRBV7-7 and TRBJ2-5, is GAGVSQSPRYKVTKRGQDVTLRCDPISSHATLYWYQQALGQGPEFLTYFNYEAQPDKSGLPSDRFSAERPEGSISTLTIQRTEQRDSAMYRCASSLGSMGGDQYFGPGTRLLVL.

The gene calls are TRBV6-6 and TRBJ2-3, with TRBD2 identical over 8 bases. Per the germline V gene, CDR1 is MNHNY and CDR2 is SVGAGI (reference sequence). The CDR3 is made up of 16 amino acids. The V gene end was trimmed by 5 bases and the J gene end by 6 bases; junction bases not matched to a gene: 13. CDR3 DNA: TGTGCCAGCAGTAGACCTGCCGGGAGGGCCGGGGATACGCAGTATTTT. Translation gives CASSRPAGRAGDTQYF.

The CDR3 DNA is TGCGCCAGCAGGAGGATGACAGAGAGCTCCTACGAGCAGTACTTC. Its protein is CASRRMTESSYEQYF. The chain carries TRBV5-1 and TRBJ2-7; possible D gene TRBD1, 5 bases. This CDR3 region has 15 residues. Germline V gene data show CDR1 as SGHRS and CDR2 as YFSETQ. Between the trimmed V and J ends, which lost 5 bases and 0 bases, there was a span of 15 bases.

The rearrangement links TRBV7-2 to TRBJ1-4; D gene ambiguous. V was clipped by 1 base and J by 3 bases, with 6 bases between them. CDR3 length: 14 amino acids. Per the germline V gene, CDR1 is SGHTA and CDR2 is FQGNSA. CDR3 loop: CASSLGRANEKLFF. Here the CDR3 DNA reads TGTGCCAGCAGCTTAGGGAGGGCTAATGAAAAACTGTTTTTT.

The chain is built from TRBV6-5 and TRBJ2-1; 12 bases align to TRBD2. Germline V gene lookup returns CDR1 MNHEY and CDR2 SVGAGI. V gave up 6 bases and J gave up 5 bases; unmatched junction bases: 5. The CDR3 contains 15 residues. CDR3 sequence: CASRGLAGQHNEQFF. CDR3 nucleotide sequence: TGTGCCAGCAGAGGACTAGCGGGACAACACAATGAGCAGTTCTTC.

This clone was seen a single time. The chain combines TRBV30 with TRBJ1-4, with TRBD1 matching 8 bases. V lost 3 bases, J lost 8 bases, and 2 bases stayed unmatched. This CDR3 is built from 12 residues. Germline V gives CDR1 GTSNPN, CDR2 SVGIG (reference sequence). CDR3 loop: CAWSRQGEKLFF. CDR3 bases: TGTGCCTGGAGCAGACAGGGGGAAAAACTGTTTTTT.

This chain links TRBV7-3 with TRBJ2-5; D not resolved. Trimming stripped 2 bases from V and 7 bases from J, with 14 bases between. Germline lookup yields CDR1 SGHTA and CDR2 FQGTGA. The CDR3 spans 14 residues. The CDR3: CASSLGPVAGTQYF. In nucleotides, the CDR3 is TGTGCCAGCAGCTTAGGGCCGGTGGCTGGGACCCAGTACTTC.

This clone was detected once. This sequence joins TRBV5-6 and TRBJ2-5; unclear D gene. The CDR3 length is 15 residues. Trimming shortened V by 2 bases and J by 5 bases, and 16 bases separated the two germline ends. Germline CDR1 and CDR2: SGHDT and YYEEEE. The CDR3 DNA is TGTGCCAGCAGCTTCTTCGGGCTGCTGAGGGAGACCCAGTACTTC. Translation: CASSFFGLLRETQYF.

The chain has TRBV23-1 and TRBJ2-1, with no clear D. TRBV23-1 is reported as an ORF; its role is uncertain. The V gene lost 0 bases and the J gene lost 0 bases, with 12 bases spanning the gap. The CDR3 extends over 17 amino acids. The CDR3 here is CASSQSLRLSSYNEQFF. The CDR3 coding sequence is TGCGCCAGCAGTCAATCCCTCCGGTTGAGCTCCTACAATGAGCAGTTCTTC.

By sample fraction, this clone is medium-sized (0.01 to 0.1%). This rearrangement joins TRBV11-3 to TRBJ2-2, with 12 bases lining up with TRBD2. From germline, CDR1 is SGHNT and CDR2 YENEEA. The CDR3 is made up of 14 amino acids. The V gene end was trimmed by 7 bases and the J gene end by 6 bases; junction bases not matched to a gene: 3. In nucleotides, the CDR3 is TGTGCCAGCAAGACTAGCGGGAGTGCCGGGGAGCTGTTTTTT. Protein sequence: CASKTSGSAGELFF.

This clone occurred once. The chain carries TRBV6-4 and TRBJ2-3; the D is unclear. The CDR3 runs 15 residues. Per germline, CDR1 MRHNA and CDR2 SNTAGT. Trimming stripped 4 bases from V and 1 base from J, with 12 bases between. For the CDR3, the DNA is TGTGCCAGCAGTGTAGAATTGACCGGCACAGATACGCAGTATTTT. Amino acid sequence: CASSVELTGTDTQYF.

This clone appeared a few times. This chain connects TRBV20-1 to TRBJ1-1; D not resolved. The germline V gene encodes CDR1 DFQATT and CDR2 SNEGSKA (reference sequence). The V end was cut by 7 bases, the J end by 1 base, with 7 bases between. This CDR3 has 11 residues. CDR3 nucleotide sequence: TGCAGTGTCTCGCAGAACACTGAAGCTTTCTTT. Its protein is CSVSQNTEAFF.

The chain links TRBV7-9 to TRBJ2-1, with 8 bases aligning to TRBD2. V lost 1 base and J lost 9; bases outside the gene matches: 14. This CDR3 has 17 amino acids. Germline V gives CDR1 SEHNR, CDR2 FQNEAQ (reference sequence). The CDR3 here is CASSLDLGTRYNTEQFF. CDR3 bases: TGTGCCAGCAGCTTAGACCTCGGGACTAGATATAATACTGAGCAGTTCTTC.

This chain uses TRBV30 with TRBJ2-5; TRBD2 matches at 10 bases. This CDR3 comprises 15 residues. The J segment lost 2 bases and the V segment lost 7 bases, leaving 10 bases of the junction unmatched. CDR1 and CDR2 from the germline V gene are GTSNPN and SVGIG (reference sequence). The CDR3 nucleotides read TGTGCCTACGGGACTAGCGAGATATTTCAAGAGACCCAGTACTTC. This gives the protein CAYGTSEIFQETQYF.

The rearrangement links TRBV5-5 to TRBJ2-7; D is possibly TRBD1 or TRBD2 (5 bases each). CDR3 length equals 16 residues. Trimming took off 4 bases at V and 6 bases at J, with 23 bases between the two ends. Per germline, CDR1 SGHKS and CDR2 YYEKEE (reference sequence). CDR3 loop: CASSGTVRTSRGEQYF. The CDR3 nucleotides are TGTGCCAGCAGCGGGACGGTTCGGACCTCGAGGGGCGAGCAGTACTTC.

The chain employs TRBV5-1 and TRBJ1-2; D gene ambiguous. With 0 bases removed from V and 0 bases from J, the gap between germline ends came to 12 bases. Germline V gives CDR1 SGHRS, CDR2 YFSETQ. The CDR3 extends over 16 amino acids. The CDR3 bases are TGCGCCAGCAGCTTGGAGGCCTCGTTAGCTAACTATGGCTACACCTTC. Its protein is CASSLEASLANYGYTF.

This chain links TRBV4-3 with TRBJ1-1; D not resolved. Trimming took 0 bases from V and 5 from J, leaving 13 bases between them. The CDR3 consists of 15 residues. CDR1 is LGHNA and CDR2 is YSLEER in the germline V gene. The CDR3 DNA reads TGCGCCAGCAGCCAAGATGTTGGGTGGAGTACTGAAGCTTTCTTT. Translating it yields CASSQDVGWSTEAFF.

The rearrangement joins TRBV30 to TRBJ1-5; D perhaps matches TRBD1 (5 bases). In germline, CDR1 is GTSNPN, CDR2 SVGIG (reference sequence). The CDR3 is made up of 13 amino acids. V lost 4 bases and J 4 bases, leaving 11 bases between the germline ends. The CDR3: CAWTGGGNQPQHF. The CDR3 nucleotides are TGTGCCTGGACCGGGGGGGGAAATCAGCCCCAGCATTTT.

This clone was recorded only once. The chain recombines TRBV6-1 with TRBJ2-2, with TRBD1 matching 7 bases. Germline assignment: CDR1 MNHNS and CDR2 SASEGT. Trimming took 0 bases from V and 3 from J; bases not matched to a gene: 4. This CDR3 has 16 residues. As DNA, the CDR3 is TGTGCCAGCAGTGAAGCTATGACAGGGTACACCGGGGAGCTGTTTTTT. Translation gives CASSEAMTGYTGELFF.

The chain couples TRBV2 to TRBJ2-1; either TRBD1 or TRBD2 may supply D (5 bases each). The CDR3 length is 13 residues. Deletions cut 7 bases from V and 2 bases from J, with 9 bases between. Germline V gives CDR1 SNHLY, CDR2 FYNNEI. CDR3 DNA: TGTGCCAGCATCTGGGGGACCTACAATGAGCAGTTCTTC. Encoded protein: CASIWGTYNEQFF.

A note on this clone: At one boundary the junction diverges from the germline segment, which might be a read error. The V call is TRBV2, the J call TRBJ1-2; tentatively, D is TRBD1 (5 bases). The germline V gene has CDR1 SNHLY and CDR2 FYNNEI. The CDR3 loop spans 12 amino acids. The chain's CDR3 is CASTYTSGRPSF. The DNA for the CDR3 is TGTGCCAGCACTTATACTTCGGGGCGGCCTTCTTTC.

The chain combines TRBV5-4 with TRBJ2-1; 9 nucleotides align to TRBD1. Germline CDR1 reads SGHNT; CDR2 reads YYREEE (reference sequence). The CDR3 extends over 13 amino acids. V dropped 5 bases and J dropped 12; count of bases not matched to a gene: 9. This CDR3 is CASSSTGGARQFF. CDR3 coding DNA: TGTGCCAGCAGTTCCACAGGGGGCGCCAGGCAGTTCTTC.

The CDR3 is CASSLEQGLGNTIYF. CDR3 nucleotides: TGCGCCAGCAGCTTGGAACAGGGGTTAGGAAACACCATATATTTT. The gene calls are TRBV5-1 and TRBJ1-3; TRBD1 matches at 7 bases. CDR3 length: 15 residues. Trimming removed 0 bases from V and 4 bases from J; junction bases left unmatched: 4. Per germline, CDR1 SGHRS and CDR2 YFSETQ.

This sequence joins TRBV11-2 and TRBJ2-7; 7 nucleotides match TRBD2. There are 16 residues in the CDR3. Trimming at V came to 3 bases and at J to 4 bases, leaving 12 bases not matched to a gene. Germline CDR1 reads SGHAT; CDR2 reads FQNNGV. The CDR3 is CASSLLWGTSAYEQYF. Here the CDR3 DNA reads TGTGCCAGCAGCTTGTTGTGGGGCACTAGCGCTTACGAGCAGTACTTC. Complete variable domain (other parts from reference TRBV11-2 and TRBJ2-7): EAGVAQSPRYKIIEKRQSVAFWCNPISGHATLYWYQQILGQGPKLLIQFQNNGVVDDSQLPKDRFSAERLKGVDSTLKIQPAKLEDSAVYLCASSLLWGTSAYEQYFGPGTRLTVT.

V usage is TRBV25-1 and J usage is TRBJ1-4; D unclear. Trimming took off 10 bases at V and 11 bases at J, with 14 bases between the two ends. The germline V gene has CDR1 MGHDK and CDR2 SYGVNS. This CDR3 comprises 11 residues. This CDR3 reads CATVWGEKLFF. The CDR3 DNA sequence: TGTGCCACCGTATGGGGAGAGAAACTGTTTTTT.

The chain uses TRBV5-1 and TRBJ1-1; D unclear. Germline V gives CDR1 SGHRS, CDR2 YFSETQ. The V end was cut by 2 bases, the J end by 5 bases, with 10 bases between. This CDR3 region has 13 residues. The CDR3, as DNA: TGCGCCAGCAGCTTCGAGGGTCCGACTGAAGCTTTCTTT. Its translation: CASSFEGPTEAFF.

The chain has TRBV13 and TRBJ2-3; 7 nucleotides agree with TRBD1. The germline V gene has CDR1 PRHDT and CDR2 FYEKMQ (reference sequence). The junction had 1 base not matched to a gene; V was cut back by 2 bases and J by 5 bases. This CDR3 spans 13 amino acids. CDR3 sequence (DNA): TGTGCCAGCAGCTTATCAGGGGGAGATACGCAGTATTTT. This gives the protein CASSLSGGDTQYF.

The chain recombines TRBV5-4 with TRBJ2-3; 12 bases agree with TRBD2. CDR3 size: 15 residues. The J segment lost 12 bases and the V segment lost 2 bases, leaving 10 bases of the junction unmatched. Per germline, CDR1 SGHNT and CDR2 YYREEE (reference sequence). In nucleotides, the CDR3 is TGTGCCAGCAGCTTCTCATCGACTAGCGGGAGTACACAGTATTTT. As protein: CASSFSSTSGSTQYF.

V is TRBV5-1 and J is TRBJ2-3; D perhaps matches TRBD1 (5 bases). The ends were cut back, 3 bases at V and 4 bases at J, with 9 bases in the middle. The CDR3 totals 13 residues. Germline CDR1 and CDR2: SGHRS and YFSETQ. The CDR3 nucleotides read TGCGCCAGCAGCTGGGGCCAAGCAGATACGCAGTATTTT. Amino acids: CASSWGQADTQYF.

This clone has just a few counts. V gene TRBV27 combines with J gene TRBJ1-1; D remains unclear. Trimming pared 6 bases from V and 3 bases from J, leaving 11 bases between. Germline V lookup: CDR1 MNHEY, CDR2 SMNVEV (reference sequence). The CDR3 totals 13 residues. CDR3 nucleotide sequence: TGTGCCAGCAGCAACGGACTGGACACTGAAGCTTTCTTT. Amino acids: CASSNGLDTEAFF.

The chain combines TRBV30 with TRBJ1-2; tentative D call: TRBD1 (5 bases). Germline V gives CDR1 GTSNPN, CDR2 SVGIG (reference sequence). This CDR3 has 13 amino acids. V lost 5 bases, J lost 3 bases, and 13 bases lay in between. CDR3 in DNA: TGTGCCTGGGAGCAGGGCGAGGACTATGGCTACACCTTC. It is translated as CAWEQGEDYGYTF.